This T cell receptor beta chain was identified during a study of T cell responses to AZD1222 COVID-19 vaccine. Produced via immunoSEQ multiplex PCR; TCRdb's table is partial and in-frame only. There are some 100,000 clones in the sample; around 84% occur only once, and 1.2% to 1.5% lies in the top ten. CDR3 length: 14 amino acids. From germline, CDR1 is MNHEY and CDR2 SMNVEV (reference sequence). Trimming shortened V by 3 bases and J by 2 bases, and 10 bases separated the two germline ends. The receptor's source is an adult in good health. This chain links TRBV27 with TRBJ1-1; D gene ambiguous. Sequencing was performed on peripheral blood, taken on day 0 of AZD1222 vaccination. The CDR3 region has the DNA TGTGCCAGCAGTTTCGAACATTCCAACACTGAAGCTTTCTTT. Its translation is CASSFEHSNTEAFF.